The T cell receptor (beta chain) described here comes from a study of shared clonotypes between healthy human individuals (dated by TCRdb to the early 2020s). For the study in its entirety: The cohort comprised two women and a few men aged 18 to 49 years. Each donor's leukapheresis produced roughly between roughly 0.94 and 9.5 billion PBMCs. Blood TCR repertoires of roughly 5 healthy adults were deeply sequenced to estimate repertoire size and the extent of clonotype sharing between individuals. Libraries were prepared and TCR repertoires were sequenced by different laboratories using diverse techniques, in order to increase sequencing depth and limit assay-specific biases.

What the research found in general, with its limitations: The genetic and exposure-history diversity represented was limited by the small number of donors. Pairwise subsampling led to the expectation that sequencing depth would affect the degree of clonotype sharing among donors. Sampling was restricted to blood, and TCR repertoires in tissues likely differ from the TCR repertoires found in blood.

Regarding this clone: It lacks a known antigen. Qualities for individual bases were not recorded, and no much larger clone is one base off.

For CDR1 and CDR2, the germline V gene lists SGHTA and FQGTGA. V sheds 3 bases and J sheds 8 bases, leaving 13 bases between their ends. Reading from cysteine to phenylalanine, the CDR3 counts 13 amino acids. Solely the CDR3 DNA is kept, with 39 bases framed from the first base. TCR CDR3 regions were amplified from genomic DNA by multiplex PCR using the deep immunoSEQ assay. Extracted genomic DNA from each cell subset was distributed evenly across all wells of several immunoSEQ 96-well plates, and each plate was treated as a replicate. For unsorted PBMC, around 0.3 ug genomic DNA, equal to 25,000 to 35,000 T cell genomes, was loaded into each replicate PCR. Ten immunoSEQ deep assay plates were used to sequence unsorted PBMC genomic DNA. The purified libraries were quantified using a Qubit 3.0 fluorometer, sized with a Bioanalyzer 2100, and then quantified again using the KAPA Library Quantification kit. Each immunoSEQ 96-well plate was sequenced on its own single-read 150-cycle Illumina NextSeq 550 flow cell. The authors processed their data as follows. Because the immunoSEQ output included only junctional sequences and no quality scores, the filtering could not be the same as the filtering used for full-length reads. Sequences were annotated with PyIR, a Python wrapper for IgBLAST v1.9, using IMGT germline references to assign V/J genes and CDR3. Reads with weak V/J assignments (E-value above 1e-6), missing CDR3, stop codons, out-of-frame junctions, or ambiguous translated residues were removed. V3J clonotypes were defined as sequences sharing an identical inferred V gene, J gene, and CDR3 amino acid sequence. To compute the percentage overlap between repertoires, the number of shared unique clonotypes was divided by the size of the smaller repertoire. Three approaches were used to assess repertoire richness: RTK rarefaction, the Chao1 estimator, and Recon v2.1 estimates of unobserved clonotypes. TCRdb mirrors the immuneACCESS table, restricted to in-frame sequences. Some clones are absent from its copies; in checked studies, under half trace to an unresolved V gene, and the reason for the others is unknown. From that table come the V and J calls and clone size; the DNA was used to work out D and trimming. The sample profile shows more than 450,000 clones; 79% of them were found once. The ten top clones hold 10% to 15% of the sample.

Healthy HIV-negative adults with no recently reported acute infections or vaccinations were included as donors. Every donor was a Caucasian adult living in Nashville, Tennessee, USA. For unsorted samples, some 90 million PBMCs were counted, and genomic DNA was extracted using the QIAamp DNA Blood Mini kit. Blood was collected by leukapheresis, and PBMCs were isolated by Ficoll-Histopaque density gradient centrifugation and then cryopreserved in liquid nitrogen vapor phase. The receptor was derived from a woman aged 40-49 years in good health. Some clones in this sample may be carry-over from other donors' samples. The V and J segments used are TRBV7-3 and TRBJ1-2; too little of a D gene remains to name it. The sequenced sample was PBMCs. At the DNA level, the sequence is TGTGCCAGCAGCTTCGATTCGGGTATCGGCTACACCTTC. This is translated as CASSFDSGIGYTF.